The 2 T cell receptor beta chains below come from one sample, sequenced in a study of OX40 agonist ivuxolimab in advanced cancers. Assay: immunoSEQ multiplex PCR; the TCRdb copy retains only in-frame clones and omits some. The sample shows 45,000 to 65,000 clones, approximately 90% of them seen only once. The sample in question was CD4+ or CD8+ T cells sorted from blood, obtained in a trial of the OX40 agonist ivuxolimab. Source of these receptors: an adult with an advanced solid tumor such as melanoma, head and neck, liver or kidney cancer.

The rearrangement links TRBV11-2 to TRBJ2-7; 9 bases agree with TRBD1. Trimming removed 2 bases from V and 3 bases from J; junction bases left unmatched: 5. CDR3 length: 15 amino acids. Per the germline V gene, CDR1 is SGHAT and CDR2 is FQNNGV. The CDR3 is CASSLRQGVVYEQYF. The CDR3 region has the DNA TGTGCCAGCAGCTTAAGACAGGGGGTGGTCTACGAGCAGTACTTC.

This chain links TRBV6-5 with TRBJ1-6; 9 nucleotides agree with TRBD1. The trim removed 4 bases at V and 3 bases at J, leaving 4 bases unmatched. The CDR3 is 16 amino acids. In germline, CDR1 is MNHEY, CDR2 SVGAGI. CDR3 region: CASSLGQGLYNSPLHF. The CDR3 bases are TGTGCCAGCAGTTTGGGACAGGGCCTCTATAATTCACCCCTCCACTTT.